This T cell receptor beta chain came from a study of T cells in women clearing cervical HPV infection. Overall study results and limits: CIN3+ cases had significantly higher TCR repertoire richness than controls, but evenness did not differ.

A note on this clone: What it binds is unknown.

TCR beta CDR3 amplified by multiplex PCR from approximately 1,200 ng genomic DNA. Some clones are missing from TCRdb's copy, which holds only in-frame ones; the method was immunoSEQ multiplex PCR. This sample's table reports roughly 35,000 clones. HPV was found by MY09/MY11 PCR and dot-blot genotyping. Sequenced input: blood buffy coat. The clonotype was recovered from a woman between 18 and 69 years old with a cervical HPV16 infection that either progressed to CIN3+ or cleared (not recorded which).

The CDR3 DNA, read in part, is TGTGCCAGCACCCGGACAGGAAACTCCTACGAG. Residues: CASTRTGNSYE. The complete CDR3 reads CASTRTGNSYEQYF. The chain combines TRBV28 with TRBJ2-7; 7 bases are a match to TRBD1. The sequenced fragment ends 3 residues before the CDR3 boundary, so the rest is inferred from the germline J gene. J was trimmed by 0 bases and V by 7 bases; bases with no gene match: 6. Per the germline V gene, CDR1 is MDHEN and CDR2 is SYDVKM. There are 14 residues in the CDR3.